These 3 T cell receptor beta chains originate from one sample sequenced in a study of cytomegalovirus exposure and HLA in healthy donors. The PCR was carried out with 60 Vbeta primers and 13 Jbeta primers. Sequencing used immunoSEQ multiplex PCR; TCRdb keeps in-frame clones, though not all of them. This sample has about 86,000 clones, with around 70% found just once. The sequenced sample consisted of PBMCs. The receptors were gathered from a woman aged 45-59 years in good health and CMV-seropositive.

J is TRBJ2-1 and V is TRBV7-8, with 8 positions matching TRBD2. In germline, CDR1 is SGHVS, CDR2 FQNEAQ. The V segment lost 4 bases and the J segment 5 bases; nucleotides outside the gene matches: 7. CDR3 length: 15 amino acids. The CDR3 is CASSSPGTRNNEQFF. CDR3 in DNA: TGTGCCAGCAGCTCCCCGGGGACTAGAAACAATGAGCAGTTCTTC.

The chain couples TRBV9 to TRBJ1-5; D gene uncertain. This CDR3 has 14 residues. V lost 0 bases to trimming and J lost 1 base, with 5 bases between them. Germline V gives CDR1 SGDLS, CDR2 YYNGEE. The CDR3 sequence: CASSVGGSNQPQHF. The CDR3 bases are TGTGCCAGCAGCGTAGGAGGGAGCAATCAGCCCCAGCATTTT.

The J gene is TRBJ2-1, the V gene TRBV9, with no clear D. CDR1 and CDR2 (germline): SGDLS, YYNGEE. V dropped 3 bases and J dropped 5 bases, with 6 bases sitting between them. The CDR3 is 12 residues long. The CDR3 DNA sequence: TGTGCCAGCAGCGGCGACAACAATGAGCAGTTCTTC. This encodes CASSGDNNEQFF.